Below are 14 T cell receptor beta chains sequenced from a single sample in a study of blood T cell repertoires in COVID-19. Assay used: immunoSEQ multiplex PCR; TCRdb lists only in-frame clones, some missing. The sample includes 150,000 to 200,000 clones, over 70% of them seen just once. The sequencing input was peripheral blood. Receptors originate from a man aged 55 to 69 with acute or convalescent COVID-19.

The gene calls are TRBV21-1 and TRBJ2-2; TRBD1 is the table's D call, not checked against the DNA. TRBV21-1 is given as a pseudogene. The CDR3 consists of 13 residues. Here the CDR3 reads CASSQENTGELFF. For the CDR3, the DNA is TGTGCCAGCAGCCAGGAGAACACCGGGGAGCTGTTTTTT.

As for this clone: Other DNA sequences in this specimen translate into the identical CDR3. The V gene is TRBV9, the J gene TRBJ2-1, with D tentatively TRBD1 (5 bases). V dropped 0 bases and J dropped 4 bases, with 5 bases sitting between them. Germline V gene lookup returns CDR1 SGDLS and CDR2 YYNGEE. The CDR3 runs to 13 residues. The chain's CDR3 is CASSVGQYNEQFF. The CDR3 DNA reads TGTGCCAGCAGCGTAGGACAGTACAATGAGCAGTTCTTC.

This clone was found once. V and J are TRBV3-1 (or the pseudogene TRBV3-2) and TRBJ1-1; 9 bases match TRBD1. Trimming cost V 3 bases and J 5 bases; bases outside gene matches: 4. CDR3 length: 14 amino acids. Germline CDR1 is LGHDT and CDR2 is YNNKEL (reference sequence). This CDR3 is CASSHGQGLTEAFF. In nucleotides, the CDR3 is TGTGCCAGCAGCCACGGACAGGGGTTAACTGAAGCTTTCTTT.

This clone was recorded a few times. One base separates it from a far larger clone, so it is likely a read error. The chain employs TRBV6-5 and TRBJ1-3; D possibly corresponds to TRBD1 (5 bases). The germline CDR1 and CDR2 sequences are MNHEY and SVGAGI. This CDR3 has 14 amino acids. Trimming cost V 7 bases and J 0 bases, with 10 bases left between them. CDR3 bases: TGTGCCAGCACCCAGGGAGGCTCTGGAAACACCATATATTTT. It encodes CASTQGGSGNTIYF.

CDR3 in DNA: TGCGCCAGCAGCCCTGACAGGAACTCTGGAAACACCATATATTTT. As protein: CASSPDRNSGNTIYF. This chain connects TRBV4-3 to TRBJ1-3; tentative D call: TRBD1 (6 bases). The length of the CDR3 is 15 residues. Trimming removed 4 bases at V and 0 bases at J, with 10 bases between. Germline CDR1 reads LGHNA; CDR2 reads YSLEER.

The V call is TRBV19, the J call TRBJ1-1; 9 bases fit TRBD1. Germline CDR1 and CDR2: LNHDA and SQIVND (reference sequence). Trimming took 3 bases from V and 7 from J; bases not matched to a gene: 12. This CDR3 region has 16 residues. The CDR3 coding sequence is TGTGCCAGTAGTATTTCTCCGGGACAGGGTTTAGATGAAGCTTTCTTT. Its translation: CASSISPGQGLDEAFF.

The rearrangement uses TRBV4-2 and TRBJ2-3, with 9 nucleotides matching TRBD2. Germline trimming cut 4 bases from V and 2 bases from J; bases unmatched to any gene: 7. This CDR3 has 16 residues. Per germline, CDR1 LGHNA and CDR2 YNFKEQ. The CDR3 here is CASSPERGEPTDTQYF. As DNA, the CDR3 is TGTGCCAGCAGCCCAGAGCGGGGGGAGCCCACAGATACGCAGTATTTT.

J is TRBJ2-3 and V is TRBV21-1; the tabulated D call, TRBD1, remains unverified against the DNA. TRBV21-1 is shown as a pseudogene. This CDR3 is built from 17 residues. Written as DNA, the CDR3 is TGTGCCAGCAAAGGGGGTCAGGGACAGGGACGCACAGATACGCAGTATTTT. Amino acids: CASKGGQGQGRTDTQYF.

V is TRBV21-1 and J is TRBJ1-6; TRBD1 is the table's D call and was not checked against the DNA. TRBV21-1 is a pseudogene locus. The CDR3 runs 16 residues. This CDR3 reads CASSKAQGEDNSPLHF. The CDR3 nucleotides are TGTGCCAGCAGCAAAGCACAGGGGGAAGATAATTCACCCCTCCACTTT.

This clone was detected a few times. The chain links TRBV12-3 or TRBV12-4 to TRBJ2-1; 8 nucleotides agree with TRBD2. The trim removed 4 bases at V and 8 bases at J, leaving 4 bases unmatched. The CDR3 loop spans 13 amino acids. CDR3 DNA: TGTGCCAGCAGTTCGGGCGGGGGGCATGAGCAGTTCTTC. This encodes CASSSGGGHEQFF.

The J gene is TRBJ1-3, the V gene TRBV3-1 (or the pseudogene TRBV3-2); D uncertain. The CDR3 consists of 15 residues. With 0 bases removed from V and 4 bases from J, the gap between germline ends came to 10 bases. CDR1 and CDR2 from the germline V gene are LGHDT and YNNKEL (reference sequence). The CDR3 DNA is TGTGCCAGCAGCCAAGATACAAAGTGGGGAAACACCATATATTTT. This sequence encodes CASSQDTKWGNTIYF.

The V and J genes are TRBV6-2 or TRBV6-3 and TRBJ2-7, with D possibly being TRBD1 (5 bases). Germline V CDR1 and CDR2: MNHEY, SVGEGT. The CDR3 is 16 residues long. The ends were cut back, 4 bases at V and 0 bases at J, with 16 bases in the middle. CDR3 coding DNA: TGTGCCAGCAGTTCCCTACAGGCGATTAGCTCCTACGAGCAGTACTTC. Residues: CASSSLQAISSYEQYF.

This chain links TRBV29-1 with TRBJ2-3, with TRBD2 identical over 7 bases. Germline CDR1 is SQVTM and CDR2 is ANQGSEA. This CDR3 is 15 amino acids long. Trimming at V came to 6 bases and at J to 0 bases, leaving 9 bases not matched to a gene. The DNA of the CDR3 is TGCAGCGTGGGAAGGAGCGGGACTAGCACAGATACGCAGTATTTT. It codes for CSVGRSGTSTDTQYF.

The chain has TRBV10-3 and TRBJ1-5; D uncertain. The CDR3 has 14 amino acids. Germline CDR1 reads ENHRY; CDR2 reads SYGVKD. Trimming left V 5 bases short and J 3 bases short, with 11 bases between. The CDR3 sequence is CAISKDGNNQPQHF. The CDR3 nucleotides are TGTGCCATCAGTAAGGACGGGAACAATCAGCCCCAGCATTTT.